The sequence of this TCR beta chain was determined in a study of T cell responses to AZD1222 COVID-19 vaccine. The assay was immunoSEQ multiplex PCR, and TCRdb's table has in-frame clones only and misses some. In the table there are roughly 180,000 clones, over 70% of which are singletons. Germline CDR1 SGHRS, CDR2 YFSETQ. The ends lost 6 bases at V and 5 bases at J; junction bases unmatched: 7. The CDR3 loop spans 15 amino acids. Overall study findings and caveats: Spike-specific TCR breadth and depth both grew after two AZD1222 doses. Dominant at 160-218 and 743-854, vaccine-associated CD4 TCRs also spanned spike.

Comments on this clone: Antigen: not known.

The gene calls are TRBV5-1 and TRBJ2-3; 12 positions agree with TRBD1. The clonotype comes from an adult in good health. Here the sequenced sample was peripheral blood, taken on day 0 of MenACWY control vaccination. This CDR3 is CASKVGQGAGDTQYF. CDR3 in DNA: TGCGCCAGCAAGGTGGGACAGGGGGCAGGAGATACGCAGTATTTT.